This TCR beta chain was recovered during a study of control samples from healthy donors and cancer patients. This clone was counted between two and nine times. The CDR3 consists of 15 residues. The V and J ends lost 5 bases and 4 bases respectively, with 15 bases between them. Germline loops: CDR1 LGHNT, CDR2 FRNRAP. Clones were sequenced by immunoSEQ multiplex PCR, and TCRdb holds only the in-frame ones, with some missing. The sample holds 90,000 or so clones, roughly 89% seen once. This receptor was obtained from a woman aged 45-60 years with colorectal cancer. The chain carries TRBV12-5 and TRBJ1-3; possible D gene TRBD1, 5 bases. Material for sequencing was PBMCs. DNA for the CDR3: TGTGCTAGTGGTCTTCCAGGGACGGAAGGAAACACCATATATTTT. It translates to CASGLPGTEGNTIYF.